This TCR beta chain was obtained from a study of shared clonotypes between healthy human individuals. General study results and limits: The sole specimen, blood, was sampled, and tissue repertoires likely differ. Estimated richness values were generally larger in naive subsets than in memory subsets.

This CDR3 contains 15 residues. V dropped 5 bases and J dropped 7 bases, with 18 bases sitting between them. The germline V gene has CDR1 SGHVS and CDR2 FNYEAQ. TCRdb's table, derived via immunoSEQ multiplex PCR, lists solely in-frame clones and lacks some. The sample consists of 300,000 to 400,000 clones, roughly 70% of them appearing once. Note on this clone: Its antigen is not known.

This chain uses TRBV7-6 with TRBJ2-1; tentative D call: TRBD2 (7 bases). The receptor was isolated from a man aged 25 to 45 in good health. Sequencing was carried out using memory CD4+ T cells sorted from blood. Noted subset: CD45RA-negative fraction. The CDR3 protein is CASSLVGGGENEQFF. DNA of the CDR3: TGTGCCAGCAGCCTGGTAGGGGGAGGGGAAAATGAGCAGTTCTTC.